These T cell receptor beta chains were read from a single sample in a study of OX40 agonist ivuxolimab in advanced cancers. Libraries were prepared by immunoSEQ multiplex PCR; TCRdb keeps only in-frame clonotypes and omits some of them. This table has around 78,000 clones, approximately 84% appearing once. The sample consisted of CD4+ or CD8+ T cells sorted from blood, taken in a trial of the OX40 agonist ivuxolimab. These receptors were collected from an adult with an advanced solid tumor such as melanoma, head and neck, liver or kidney cancer. Both conserved end residues are part of each CDR3. The D gene is left open where the match is weak. The size field is filled for only some rows; it gives once, few, many or a size class.

V gene	J gene	D gene	clone size	CDR3 DNA	CDR3 protein
TRBV13	TRBJ1-2	TRBD1	once	TGTGCCAGCAGCACGACAGGGAGCAGGTATGGCTACACCTTC	CASSTTGSRYGYTF
TRBV4-1	TRBJ1-2	.	.	TGCGCCAGCAGCCACCCCGTGGGGGGGAACTATGGCTACACCTTC	CASSHPVGGNYGYTF
TRBV5-1	TRBJ2-2	.	.	TGCGCCAGCAGCTTGGGGCTTAGTACAGGAGACACCGGGGAGCTGTTTTTT	CASSLGLSTGDTGELFF
TRBV6-4	TRBJ1-3	.	many	TGTGCCAGCACCGGGACGGAATCCGGAAACACCATATATTTT	CASTGTESGNTIYF
TRBV7-2	TRBJ2-7	.	.	TGTGCCAGCAGCTTAGTAACGGCAGAGCAGTACTTC	CASSLVTAEQYF
TRBV19	TRBJ1-5	.	.	TGTGCCAGCACCGGGACGGTCGATCAGCCCCAGCATTTT	CASTGTVDQPQHF
TRBV6-5	TRBJ2-3	.	.	TGTGCCAGCACCCCGACGGGAACGAGAACGCAGTATTTT	CASTPTGTRTQYF
TRBV7-9	TRBJ2-5	TRBD2	.	TGTGCCAGCAGCTTAGGAAGGGCGGGAGTACGGGAGACCCAGTACTTC	CASSLGRAGVRETQYF
TRBV5-1	TRBJ1-6	TRBD1	.	TGCGCCAGCAGCAACAGGGGTTCCTATAATTCACCCCTCCACTTT	CASSNRGSYNSPLHF
TRBV19	TRBJ1-1	TRBD1	few	TGTGCCAGTTACGACAGGGTTTTGACTGAAGCTTTCTTT	CASYDRVLTEAFF
TRBV5-4	TRBJ2-1	.	.	TGTGCCAGCAGCTTGGCAATCGCTGTGACACAGAGTTCCTACAATGAGCAGTTCTTC	CASSLAIAVTQSSYNEQFF
TRBV5-4	TRBJ1-1	TRBD1	.	TGTGCCAGCAGCCCAAAGGGGGCAGGCGATCGCGCTGAAGCTTTCTTT	CASSPKGAGDRAEAFF
TRBV5-8	TRBJ1-4	.	.	TGTGCCAGCAGCCCTGACCCGGTGTGGGGAAAACTGTTTTTT	CASSPDPVWGKLFF
TRBV9	TRBJ1-1	.	.	TGTGCCAGCAGCGTAGAATGGCGGGTGGGCACTGAAGCTTTCTTT	CASSVEWRVGTEAFF
TRBV5-1	TRBJ2-4	TRBD2	.	TGCGCCAGCAGCAAAGGGACTATTGAGGACATTCAGTACTTC	CASSKGTIEDIQYF
TRBV5-1	TRBJ2-1	TRBD2	.	TGCGCCAGCAGACCAACTACTAGCGGGAGGGCGGGCAATGAGCAGTTCTTC	CASRPTTSGRAGNEQFF
TRBV4-3	TRBJ2-1	TRBD2	.	TGCGCCAGCAGCCAAGATGGTCTATTAGCGGGCACCTACAATGAGCAGTTCTTC	CASSQDGLLAGTYNEQFF
TRBV21-1	TRBJ1-1	.	.	TGTGCCAGCGGAGGGGGTCACACTGAAGCTTTCTTT	CASGGGHTEAFF
TRBV11-3	TRBJ1-2	.	few	TGTGCCAGCAGCCCCGAAGACTCCACTACTAACTATGGCTACACCTTC	CASSPEDSTTNYGYTF
TRBV11-3	TRBJ2-5	.	.	TGTGCCAGCAGCTTAGCGGGCGGGGTAGAAGAGACCCAGTACTTC	CASSLAGGVEETQYF
TRBV5-6	TRBJ1-2	.	once	TGTGCCAGCAGCCCGCCCCTAGACAGGATTGAGGGCTACACCTTC	CASSPPLDRIEGYTF
TRBV5-4	TRBJ1-1	.	.	TGTGCCAGCAGCTACTCGACAGAACTAAAAGCTTTCTTT	CASSYSTELKAFF
TRBV27	TRBJ1-4	TRBD1	.	TGTGCCAGCAGTGCGACGGGACAGCCGGTTGGGAAACTGTTTTTT	CASSATGQPVGKLFF
TRBV27	TRBJ1-2	TRBD1	.	TGTGCCAGCCTTCCCTTGGACAGGAGAACCTATGGCTACACCTTC	CASLPLDRRTYGYTF
TRBV6-5	TRBJ1-2	.	.	TGTGCCAGCAGGCCAGGGGTAGACTATGGCTACACCTTC	CASRPGVDYGYTF
TRBV6-6	TRBJ1-2	TRBD1	.	TGTGCCAGCAGAGGGGACAGGGGCCATGGCTACACCTTC	CASRGDRGHGYTF
TRBV19	TRBJ2-7	TRBD2	.	TGTGCCAGTAGCTTGGGAGGGGTGTACGAGCAGTACTTC	CASSLGGVYEQYF
TRBV7-9	TRBJ2-5	.	.	TGTGCCAGCAGCCCTCATAGCGGAGGCGTGGCGGCCCAGTACTTC	CASSPHSGGVAAQYF
TRBV18	TRBJ2-3	.	.	TGTGCCAGCTCACCACAGGGGGACCTAAGCACAGATACGCAGTATTTT	CASSPQGDLSTDTQYF
TRBV2	TRBJ2-2	.	.	TGTGCCAGCAGTGCGGTGACCGTCACCGGGGAGCTGTTTTTT	CASSAVTVTGELFF
TRBV6-5	TRBJ1-2	TRBD1	.	TGTGCCAGCAGTTCCACAGGGGACTATGGCTACACCTTC	CASSSTGDYGYTF
TRBV2	TRBJ1-2	TRBD1	.	TGTGCCAGCAGTGGGACAGGGTTTGGCTACACCTTC	CASSGTGFGYTF
TRBV10-3	TRBJ2-7	TRBD1	.	TGTGCCATCAGTGATCCCGGGACAGGGGCCTACGAGCAGTACTTC	CAISDPGTGAYEQYF
TRBV4-1	TRBJ2-5	TRBD2	.	TGCGCCAGCAGCCAAGTCTTGGCGGGGGGTCAGGAGACCCAGTACTTC	CASSQVLAGGQETQYF
TRBV14	TRBJ1-1	.	.	TGTGCCAGCAGCCAAGCGACAGCGAACACTGAAGCTTTCTTT	CASSQATANTEAFF
TRBV7-9	TRBJ2-7	TRBD2	.	TGTGCCATGGCCCGGGAGGGATCCTACGAGCAGTACTTC	CAMAREGSYEQYF
TRBV7-3	TRBJ2-2	TRBD1	.	TGTGCCAGCAGCCAAAGGGGGCAGACACGCACCGGGGAGCTGTTTTTT	CASSQRGQTRTGELFF
TRBV19	TRBJ2-4	.	.	TGTGCCACCGAATCCGGGGGTTCCAAAAACATTCAGTACTTC	CATESGGSKNIQYF
TRBV7-2	TRBJ2-2	TRBD2	.	TGTGCCAGCAGCTTCGCGACTAGCGGGGCAACCGGGGAGCTGTTTTTT	CASSFATSGATGELFF
TRBV5-5	TRBJ1-5	.	.	TGTGCCAGCAGCCCTCGGCAGGGGTCCCCGACCACTCATCAGCCCCAGCATTTT	CASSPRQGSPTTHQPQHF
TRBV5-5	TRBJ2-7	TRBD2	.	TGTGCCAGCAGCTTGGCCAATAGCGGGAGCGGCGAGCAGTACTTC	CASSLANSGSGEQYF
TRBV27	TRBJ1-1	.	.	TGTGCCAGCAGTTCATCAGCCCTGACTGAAGCTTTCTTT	CASSSSALTEAFF
TRBV30	TRBJ2-2	.	.	TGTGCCTGGAGGATGGGGGCGGGCACCGGGGAGCTGTTTTTT	CAWRMGAGTGELFF
TRBV18	TRBJ1-1	.	.	TGTGCCAGCTCGGGTCTGGGGGGGAAAACAGCTGAAGCTTTCTTT	CASSGLGGKTAEAFF
TRBV4-2	TRBJ2-5	.	.	TGTGCCAGCAGCCCGGGGGGCGCGTACCAAGAGACCCAGTACTTC	CASSPGGAYQETQYF
TRBV6-1	TRBJ2-3	.	.	TGTGCCAGCAGTTTGGGAGGAGCAGGAGATACGCAGTATTTT	CASSLGGAGDTQYF
TRBV7-2	TRBJ2-2	.	.	TGTGCCAGCAGCTTAGTCGGGAGAGAAGGGGGGGAGCTGTTTTTT	CASSLVGREGGELFF
TRBV29-1	TRBJ2-3	.	.	TGCAGCGCCGACCCGAGCACAGATACGCAGTATTTT	CSADPSTDTQYF
TRBV7-2	TRBJ2-7	TRBD2	.	TGTGCCAGCAGCAAGGGACTAGCGGGAGGCGAGCAGTACTTC	CASSKGLAGGEQYF
TRBV10-2	TRBJ2-1	.	once	TGCGCCAGCAGTGTTCGGAGGGGCGGTTCCGATGAGCAGTTCTTC	CASSVRRGGSDEQFF
TRBV19	TRBJ2-7	TRBD1	.	TGTGCCGTGGGGACAGGCGACTACGAGCAGTACTTC	CAVGTGDYEQYF
TRBV7-8	TRBJ1-5	TRBD1	.	TGTGCCAGCAGCGTAATGGGACAGGGGGCTGGCAATCAGCCCCAGCATTTT	CASSVMGQGAGNQPQHF
TRBV6-1	TRBJ1-5	.	once	TGTGCCAGCAGTGATCTGGGTTTCAATCAGCCCCAGCATTTT	CASSDLGFNQPQHF